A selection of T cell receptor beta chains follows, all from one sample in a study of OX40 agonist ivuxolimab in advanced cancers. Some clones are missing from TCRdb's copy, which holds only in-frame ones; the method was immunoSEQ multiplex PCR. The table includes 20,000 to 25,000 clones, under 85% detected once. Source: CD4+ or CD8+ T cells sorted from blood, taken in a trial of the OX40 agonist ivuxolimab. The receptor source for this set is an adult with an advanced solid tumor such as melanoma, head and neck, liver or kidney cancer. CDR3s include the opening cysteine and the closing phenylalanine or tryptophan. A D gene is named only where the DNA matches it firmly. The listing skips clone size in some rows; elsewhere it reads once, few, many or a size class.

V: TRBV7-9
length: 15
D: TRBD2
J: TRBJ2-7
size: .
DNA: TGTGCCAGCAGCTCGGGACTAGCGGGGCTATACGAGCAGTACTTC
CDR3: CASSSGLAGLYEQYF

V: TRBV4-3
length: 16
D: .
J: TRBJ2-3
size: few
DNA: TGCGCCAGCAGCCAAGATAGGGCAGGGGGCACAGATACGCAGTATTTT
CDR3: CASSQDRAGGTDTQYF

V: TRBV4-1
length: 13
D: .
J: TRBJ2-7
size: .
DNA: TGCGCCAGCAGCCAAGATCGGGGCAACGAGCAGTACTTC
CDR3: CASSQDRGNEQYF

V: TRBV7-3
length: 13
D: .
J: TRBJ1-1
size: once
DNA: TGTGCCAGCAGCCCTGGGGAGAACACTGAAGCTTTCTTT
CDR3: CASSPGENTEAFF

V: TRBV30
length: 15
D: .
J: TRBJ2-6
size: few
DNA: TGTGCCTGGAGAGGGGTAACGTTCGGGGCCAACGTCCTGACTTTC
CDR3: CAWRGVTFGANVLTF

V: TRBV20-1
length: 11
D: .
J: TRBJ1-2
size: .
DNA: TGCAGTATGGACAGCGTTTCGAGCTACACCTTC
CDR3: CSMDSVSSYTF

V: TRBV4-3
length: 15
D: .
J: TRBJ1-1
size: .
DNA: TGCGCCAGCAGCCAACGCGAGCCAGGGTACACTGAAGCTTTCTTT
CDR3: CASSQREPGYTEAFF

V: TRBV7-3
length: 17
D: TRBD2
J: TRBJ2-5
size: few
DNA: TGTGCCAGCAGCCCCACCAGCCAGCGGGGGGCGGGTGAGACCCAGTACTTC
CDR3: CASSPTSQRGAGETQYF

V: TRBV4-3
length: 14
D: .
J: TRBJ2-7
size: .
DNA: TGCGCCAGCAGCCCCGGACAGGGAGGGTACGAGCAGTACTTC
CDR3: CASSPGQGGYEQYF

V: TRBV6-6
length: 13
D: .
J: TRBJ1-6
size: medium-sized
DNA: TGTGCCAGCAGCGGACAGTATAATTCACCCCTCCACTTT
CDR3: CASSGQYNSPLHF

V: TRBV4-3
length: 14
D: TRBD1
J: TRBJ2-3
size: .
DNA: TGCGCCAGCAGCCAAGACCAGGGGGTAGATACGCAGTATTTT
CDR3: CASSQDQGVDTQYF

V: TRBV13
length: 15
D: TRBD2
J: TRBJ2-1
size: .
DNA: TGTGCCAGCAGCCTCCCCGGGACTAGCGGACCCCAGCAGTTCTTC
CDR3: CASSLPGTSGPQQFF

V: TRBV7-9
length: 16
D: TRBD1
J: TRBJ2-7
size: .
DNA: TGTGCCAGCAGCGGATGGGGGGACAGGGCGAGCTACGAGCAGTACTTC
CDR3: CASSGWGDRASYEQYF

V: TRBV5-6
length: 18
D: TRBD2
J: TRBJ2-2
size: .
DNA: TGTGCCAGCAGCTTGCCTAGCGGGGGCGCGCAGATCACCGGGGAGCTGTTTTTT
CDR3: CASSLPSGGAQITGELFF

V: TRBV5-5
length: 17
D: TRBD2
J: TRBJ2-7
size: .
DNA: TGTGCCAGCAGCCCCTCGGGGGGTCCGTGGAGCTCCTACGAGCAGTACTTC
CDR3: CASSPSGGPWSSYEQYF

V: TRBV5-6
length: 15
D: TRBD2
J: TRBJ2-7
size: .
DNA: TGTGCCAGCAGCTACAGGACTAGCGGGGGCCAGGAGGGGTACTTC
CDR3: CASSYRTSGGQEGYF

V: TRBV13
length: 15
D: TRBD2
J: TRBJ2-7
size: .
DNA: TGTGCCAGCAGCCACCGGGGGGTGGGGTCCTACGAGCAGTACTTC
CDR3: CASSHRGVGSYEQYF

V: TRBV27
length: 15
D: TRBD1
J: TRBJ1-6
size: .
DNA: TGTGCCAGCAGGTGGGGGAGGGGGCTGAATTCACCCCTCCACTTT
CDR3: CASRWGRGLNSPLHF

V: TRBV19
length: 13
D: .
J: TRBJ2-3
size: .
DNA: TGTGCCAGTAGTAGTGGGCGCGGAGATACGCAGTATTTT
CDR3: CASSSGRGDTQYF

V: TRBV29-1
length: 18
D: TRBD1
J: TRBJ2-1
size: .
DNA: TGCAGCGTTGAAGTTGGGGGTGCAGGGACAGGTAGCTACAATGAGCAGTTCTTC
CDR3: CSVEVGGAGTGSYNEQFF

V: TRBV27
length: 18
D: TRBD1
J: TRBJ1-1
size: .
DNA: TGTGCCAGCAGTTTCGGGTCGAAGGTGACAGGGCAAATCACTGAAGCTTTCTTT
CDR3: CASSFGSKVTGQITEAFF

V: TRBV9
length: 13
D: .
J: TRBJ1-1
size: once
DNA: TGTGCCAGCAGCGTTGGGTCGAGGACTGAAGCTTTCTTT
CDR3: CASSVGSRTEAFF

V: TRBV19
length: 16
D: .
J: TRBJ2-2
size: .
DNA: TGTGCCAGTAGTCCTTCCCCTATCCGGGTCGTTGGGGAGCTGTTTTTT
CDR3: CASSPSPIRVVGELFF

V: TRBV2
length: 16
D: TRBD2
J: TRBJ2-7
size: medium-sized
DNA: TGTGCCAGCGCTCCCGGAGGTAGCGGGGTGGCCTACGAGCAGTACTTC
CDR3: CASAPGGSGVAYEQYF

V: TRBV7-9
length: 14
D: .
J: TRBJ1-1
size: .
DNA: TGTGCCAGCAGCTTAGCAAGGGGAGCCACTGAAGCTTTCTTT
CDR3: CASSLARGATEAFF

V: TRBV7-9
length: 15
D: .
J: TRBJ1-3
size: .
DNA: TGTGCCAGCAGCTTGAATCGAGGGGCTGGAAACACCATATATTTT
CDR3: CASSLNRGAGNTIYF

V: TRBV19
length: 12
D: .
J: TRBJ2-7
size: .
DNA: TGTGCCACCAAGACAGCTGCGTACGACCAGTACTTC
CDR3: CATKTAAYDQYF

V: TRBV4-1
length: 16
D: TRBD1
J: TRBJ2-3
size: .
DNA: TGCGCCAGCAGTCACCAGGGGACAGCCAGCACAGATACGCAGTATTTT
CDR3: CASSHQGTASTDTQYF

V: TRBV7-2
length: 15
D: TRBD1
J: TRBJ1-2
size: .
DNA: TGTGCCAGCAGCATACTCCCCCGGGACAGCTATGGCTACACCTTC
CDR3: CASSILPRDSYGYTF

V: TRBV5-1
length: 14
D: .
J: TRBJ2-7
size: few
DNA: TGCGCCAGCAGCTCTACCGGGTCCGAATACGAGCAGTACTTC
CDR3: CASSSTGSEYEQYF

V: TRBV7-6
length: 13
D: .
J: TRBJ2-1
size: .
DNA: TGTGCCAGCAGCCCTCGGGGGGCCGATGAGCAGTTCTTC
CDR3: CASSPRGADEQFF

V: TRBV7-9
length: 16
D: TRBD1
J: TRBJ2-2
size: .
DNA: TGTGCCAGCAGCTCCGGGACAGGGGGCAACACCGGGGAGCTGTTTTTT
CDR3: CASSSGTGGNTGELFF

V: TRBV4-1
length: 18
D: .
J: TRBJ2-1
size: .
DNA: TGCGCCAGCAGCCAAGCGCCAGACAAAGGACGGATCTACAATGAGCAGTTCTTC
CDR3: CASSQAPDKGRIYNEQFF

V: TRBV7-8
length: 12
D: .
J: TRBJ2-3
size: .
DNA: TGTGCCAGCAGCCCCGGCAGCGACACGCAGTATTTT
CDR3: CASSPGSDTQYF

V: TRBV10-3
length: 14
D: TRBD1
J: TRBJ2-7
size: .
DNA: TGTGCCACCGAATCCGGGACAGAAAGCTACGAGCAGTACTTC
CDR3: CATESGTESYEQYF

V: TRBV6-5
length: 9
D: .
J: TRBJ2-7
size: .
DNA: TGTGCCGGATTCTACGAGCAGTACTTC
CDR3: CAGFYEQYF

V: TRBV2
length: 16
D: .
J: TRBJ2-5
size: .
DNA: TGTGCCAGCAGTGAAGCGCGGGTGAGGGGGGAAGAGACCCAGTACTTC
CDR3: CASSEARVRGEETQYF

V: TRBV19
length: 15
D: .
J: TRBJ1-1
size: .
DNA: TGTGCCAGTAGCCTTGAGGCCACTTTGAACACTGAAGCTTTCTTT
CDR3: CASSLEATLNTEAFF

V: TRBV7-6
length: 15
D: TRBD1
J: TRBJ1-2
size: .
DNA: TGTGCCAGCAGCTTGGGACAGGCAGCTAACTATGGCTACACCTTC
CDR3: CASSLGQAANYGYTF

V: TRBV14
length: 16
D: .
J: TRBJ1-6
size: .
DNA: TGTGCCAGACCCCCGCCTTATCTCGCCTCCCATTCACCCCTCCACTTT
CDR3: CARPPPYLASHSPLHF

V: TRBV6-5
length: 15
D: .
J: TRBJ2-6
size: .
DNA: TGTGCCAGCAGTTCCGCGGGGTCTGGGGCCAACGTCCTGACTTTC
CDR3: CASSSAGSGANVLTF

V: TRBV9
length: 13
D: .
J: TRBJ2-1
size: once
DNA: TGTGCCAGCAGCGACCGCGGCGGCGATGAGCAGTTCTTC
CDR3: CASSDRGGDEQFF

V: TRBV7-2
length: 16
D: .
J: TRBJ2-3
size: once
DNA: TGTGCCAGCAGCTTAGTAGCGGACGCTTTAGTTAATACGCAGTATTTT
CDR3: CASSLVADALVNTQYF

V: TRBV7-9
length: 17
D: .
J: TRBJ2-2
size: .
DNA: TGTGCCAGCAGCACACCGCTGGGAGCGATCCGCACCGGGGAGCTGTTTTTT
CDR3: CASSTPLGAIRTGELFF

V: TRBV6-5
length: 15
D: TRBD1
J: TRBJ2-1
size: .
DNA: TGTGCCAGCAGTTACGTAACCGGGACAGACAATGAGCAGTTCTTC
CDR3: CASSYVTGTDNEQFF

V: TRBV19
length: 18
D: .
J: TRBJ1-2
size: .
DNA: TGTGCCAGTACCCCCTTGACGTCTGTGGCCACCCTCCCCTATGGCTACACCTTC
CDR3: CASTPLTSVATLPYGYTF

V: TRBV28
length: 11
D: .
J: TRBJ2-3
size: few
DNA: TGTGCCAGCAGCCTTATAGATACGCAGTATTTT
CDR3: CASSLIDTQYF

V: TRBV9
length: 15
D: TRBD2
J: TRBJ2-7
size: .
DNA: TGTGCCAGCAGCGTAGACGGGGGGGCCTCCTACGAGCAGTACTTC
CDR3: CASSVDGGASYEQYF

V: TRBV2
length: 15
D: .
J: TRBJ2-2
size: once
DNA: TGTGCCAGCAGTGAAGACGCAACGCGGACCGGGGAGCTGTTTTTT
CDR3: CASSEDATRTGELFF

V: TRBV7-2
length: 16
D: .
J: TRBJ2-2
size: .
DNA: TGTGCCAGCAGCTCTAAACCGACAGGTTATACCGGGGAGCTGTTTTTT
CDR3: CASSSKPTGYTGELFF

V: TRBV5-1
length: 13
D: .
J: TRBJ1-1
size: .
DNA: TGCGCCAGCACCGCCGGGGGCGGCGGTGAAGCTTTCTTT
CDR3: CASTAGGGGEAFF